These 7 T cell receptor beta chains were sequenced from one sample in a study of control samples from healthy donors and cancer patients. The protocol was immunoSEQ multiplex PCR, while the TCRdb copy is restricted to in-frame clones and leaves out a portion. Of under 150,000 clones in the sample, roughly nine tenths are singletons; the top ten hold 6% to 9.5%. Sequenced sample: PBMCs. Receptors were obtained from a man in his fifties or sixties with head and neck cancer.

This sequence joins TRBV6-5 and TRBJ1-4, with a possible D match to TRBD1 (6 bases). Trimming took off 5 bases at V and 6 bases at J, with 16 bases between the two ends. This CDR3 has 15 residues. Germline CDR1 is MNHEY and CDR2 is SVGAGI. In DNA form, the CDR3 reads TGTGCCAGCAGTCCGACCGGGACAATTCATGAAAAACTGTTTTTT. Encoded protein: CASSPTGTIHEKLFF.

This chain links TRBV5-1 with TRBJ1-2; tentatively, D is TRBD1 (6 bases). Trimming removed 0 bases from V and 5 bases from J, with 14 bases in between. CDR3 length: 15 residues. Germline V lookup: CDR1 SGHRS, CDR2 YFSETQ. The CDR3 DNA reads TGCGCCAGCAGCTTGGGGGTCCGGACAGATTATGGCTACACCTTC. This translates into CASSLGVRTDYGYTF.

This chain connects TRBV6-5 to TRBJ1-5; TRBD1 might be the D (5 bases). Trimming took off 5 bases at V and 0 bases at J, with 11 bases between the two ends. Germline values: CDR1 MNHEY, CDR2 SVGAGI. The length of the CDR3 is 15 residues. The CDR3 reads CASSQKRGSNQPQHF. The CDR3 nucleotides read TGTGCCAGCAGTCAAAAAAGGGGTAGCAATCAGCCCCAGCATTTT.

This clone appeared a few times. The V gene is TRBV11-2, the J gene TRBJ2-7; 9 bases map to TRBD1. The V and J ends lost 4 bases and 2 bases, in that order; junction bases with no gene match: 6. The CDR3 covers 15 residues. Germline assignment: CDR1 SGHAT and CDR2 FQNNGV. The CDR3 nucleotides are TGTGCCAGCAGCTACCGGGACAGGGAAGCCTACGAGCAGTACTTC. This encodes CASSYRDREAYEQYF.

V gene TRBV15 combines with J gene TRBJ1-2; D perhaps matches TRBD1 (6 bases). V lost 6 bases and J lost 5, with 10 bases in between. This CDR3 has 12 amino acids. Germline V gene lookup returns CDR1 LNHNV and CDR2 YYDKDF (reference sequence). CDR3 nucleotide sequence: TGTGCCACCAGGGGGGCAGGATATGGCTACACCTTC. This translates into CATRGAGYGYTF. The complete variable domain, with remaining parts taken from reference TRBV15 and TRBJ1-2, reads DAMVIQNPRYQVTQFGKPVTLSCSQTLNHNVMYWYQQKSSQAPKLLFHYYDKDFNNEADTPDNFQSRRPNTSFCFLDIRSPGLGDTAMYLCATRGAGYGYTFGSGTRLTVV.

The rearrangement links TRBV6-1 to TRBJ2-3, with D possibly matching TRBD1 (6 bases). In germline, CDR1 is MNHNS, CDR2 SASEGT. This CDR3 spans 16 amino acids. The V gene lost 2 bases and the J gene lost 2 bases, with 14 bases spanning the gap. CDR3 coding DNA: TGTGCCAGCAGTGAACAAAGGGGGTCGTTCACAGATACGCAGTATTTT. It codes for CASSEQRGSFTDTQYF.

The V gene is TRBV10-2, the J gene TRBJ1-1; no definite D call. V was pared by 5 bases and J by 1 base, with 20 bases between. Germline assignment: CDR1 WSHSY and CDR2 SAAADI. The CDR3 has 17 amino acids. The CDR3 here is CASSSREGLGKNTEAFF. As DNA, the CDR3 is TGCGCCAGCAGTAGTAGAGAAGGATTAGGGAAGAACACTGAAGCTTTCTTT.